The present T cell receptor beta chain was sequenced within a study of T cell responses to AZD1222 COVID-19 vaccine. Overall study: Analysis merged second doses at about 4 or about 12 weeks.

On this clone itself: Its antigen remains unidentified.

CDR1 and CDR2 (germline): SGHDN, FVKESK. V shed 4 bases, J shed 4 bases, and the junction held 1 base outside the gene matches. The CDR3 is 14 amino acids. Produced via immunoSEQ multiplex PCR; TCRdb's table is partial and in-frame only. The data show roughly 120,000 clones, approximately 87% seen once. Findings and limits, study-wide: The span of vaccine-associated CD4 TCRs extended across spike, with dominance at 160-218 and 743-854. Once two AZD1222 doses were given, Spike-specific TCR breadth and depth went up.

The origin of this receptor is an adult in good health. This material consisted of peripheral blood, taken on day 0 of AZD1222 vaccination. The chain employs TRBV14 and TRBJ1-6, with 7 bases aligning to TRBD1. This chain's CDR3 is CASSLGQYNSPLHF. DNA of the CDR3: TGTGCCAGCAGCCTGGGACAGTATAATTCACCCCTCCACTTT. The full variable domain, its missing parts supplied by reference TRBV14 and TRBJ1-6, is EAGVTQFPSHSVIEKGQTVTLRCDPISGHDNLYWYRRVMGKEIKFLLHFVKESKQDESGMPNNRFLAERTGGTYSTLKVQPAELEDSGVYFCASSLGQYNSPLHFGNGTRLTVT.